The 24 T cell receptor beta chains in this list originate from one sample, sequenced in a study of cytomegalovirus exposure and HLA in healthy donors. Primers: 60 Vbeta forward and 13 Jbeta reverse. Clones were read by immunoSEQ multiplex PCR, and TCRdb kept only the in-frame ones, dropping some. Recorded here are more than 40,000 clones; the top ten clones represent over 2%. The sequenced material came from PBMCs. All receptors come from a female donor in good health and CMV-seronegative.

CDR3 in DNA: TGTGCCAGCAGCCGGGACAACAATCAGCCCCAGCATTTT. Its protein product is CASSRDNNQPQHF. This chain joins TRBV2 and TRBJ1-5; weak D call: TRBD1 (6 bases). The CDR3 is 13 residues long. Germline V CDR1 and CDR2: SNHLY, FYNNEI. V lost 6 bases and J 3 bases, leaving 9 bases between the germline ends.

The CDR3 loop reads CATGDEQHAYEQYF. The CDR3 DNA reads TGTGCCACGGGTGACGAGCAGCACGCCTACGAGCAGTACTTC. The rearrangement uses TRBV10-3 and TRBJ2-7; D is uncertain. This CDR3 has 14 residues. Trimming removed 10 bases from V and 2 bases from J, with 18 bases in between. Germline V lookup: CDR1 ENHRY, CDR2 SYGVKD.

The rearrangement links TRBV19 to TRBJ1-5, with 8 nucleotides matching TRBD1. The CDR3 consists of 15 residues. V shed 8 bases and J 2 bases; nucleotides not matched to a gene: 8. The germline V gene encodes CDR1 LNHDA and CDR2 SQIVND (reference sequence). The DNA of the CDR3 is TGTGCCAGTGGACAGGGAGGCTGGGGCAATCAGCCCCAGCATTTT. Its protein product is CASGQGGWGNQPQHF.

This chain joins TRBV4-2 and TRBJ2-2; D perhaps matches TRBD2 (7 bases). Germline-derived CDR1 and CDR2 are LGHNA and YNFKEQ. CDR3 length equals 15 residues. The V end was cut by 4 bases, the J end by 7 bases, with 16 bases between. CDR3 amino acids: CASSREGGQVGELFF. DNA of the CDR3: TGTGCCAGCAGCCGGGAGGGGGGGCAAGTCGGGGAGCTGTTTTTT.

The rearrangement uses TRBV11-2 and TRBJ2-3; no definite D call. The ends were cut back, 5 bases at V and 0 bases at J, with 15 bases in the middle. Germline-derived CDR1 and CDR2 are SGHAT and FQNNGV. This CDR3 spans 16 amino acids. CDR3 in DNA: TGTGCCAGCAGCCGCCTCGTAGCTTCCAGCACAGATACGCAGTATTTT. It translates to CASSRLVASSTDTQYF.

This chain connects TRBV30 to TRBJ2-3; tentative D call: TRBD2 (5 bases). The CDR3 runs 17 residues. CDR1 GTSNPN and CDR2 SVGIG come from the germline V gene (reference sequence). CDR3 sequence (DNA): TGTGCGCGTGGCGGACTCATTAATCCCTATTGCACAGATACGCAGTATTTT. This codes for CARGGLINPYCTDTQYF.

The chain links TRBV18 to TRBJ2-7; 13 bases map to TRBD2. The CDR3 covers 15 residues. Germline V gene data show CDR1 as KGHSH and CDR2 as LQKENI. With V trimmed by 5 bases and J by 5 bases, 6 bases remained unmatched. CDR3: CASSDGLAGANEQYF. Here the CDR3 DNA reads TGTGCCAGCTCAGACGGACTAGCGGGAGCTAACGAGCAGTACTTC.

CDR3 DNA sequence: TGTGCCAGCAGGCTAGGACAGGGATCGAACACTGAAGCTTTCTTT. Amino acid sequence: CASRLGQGSNTEAFF. The chain links TRBV7-6 to TRBJ1-1; 8 bases are shared with TRBD1. This CDR3 region has 15 residues. V shed 6 bases, J shed 1 base, and the junction held 7 bases outside the gene matches. Germline CDR1 reads SGHVS; CDR2 reads FNYEAQ.

The chain has TRBV6-6 and TRBJ1-2; D ambiguous. The germline CDR1 and CDR2 sequences are MNHNY and SVGAGI (reference sequence). This CDR3 region has 15 residues. The V end lost 0 bases, the J end lost 5 bases, and 13 bases lay between the germline ends. As DNA, the CDR3 is TGTGCCAGCAGTTACTCGGTCGGTTCCTTTTATGGCTACACCTTC. Encoded protein: CASSYSVGSFYGYTF.

In DNA, the CDR3 is TGTGCCAGCAGCATCTTTCAGGGCACTGAAGCTTTCTTT. This translates into CASSIFQGTEAFF. The chain links TRBV2 to TRBJ1-1; maybe TRBD1 (5 bases). The V end lost 6 bases, the J end lost 4 bases, and 12 bases lay between the germline ends. This CDR3 contains 13 residues. The germline V gene has CDR1 SNHLY and CDR2 FYNNEI.

The chain carries TRBV4-1 and TRBJ1-2; D uncertain. With 0 bases removed from V and 2 bases from J, the gap between germline ends came to 13 bases. CDR3 length equals 16 residues. The germline V gene encodes CDR1 MGHRA and CDR2 YSYEKL. The DNA for the CDR3 is TGCGCCAGCAGCCAAGAGCTCTCTACAGTGAACTATGGCTACACCTTC. Its protein product is CASSQELSTVNYGYTF.

The J gene is TRBJ2-2, the V gene TRBV7-9; no firm D call. Trimming stripped 1 base from V and 5 bases from J, with 11 bases between. The CDR3 loop spans 15 amino acids. Germline CDR1 and CDR2: SEHNR and FQNEAQ (reference sequence). CDR3 loop: CASSLGIGDTGELFF. The CDR3 coding sequence is TGTGCCAGCAGCTTAGGAATAGGAGATACCGGGGAGCTGTTTTTT.

This rearrangement joins TRBV5-1 to TRBJ1-2; D is unclear. Trimming left V 3 bases short and J 0 bases short, with 18 bases between. The CDR3 contains 17 residues. CDR1 is SGHRS, CDR2 YFSETQ, per germline. CDR3 amino acids: CASSWPSEFGANYGYTF. CDR3 in DNA: TGCGCCAGCAGCTGGCCATCTGAATTCGGGGCTAACTATGGCTACACCTTC.

The chain recombines TRBV6-5 with TRBJ2-1, with 12 bases lining up with TRBD1. The germline CDR1 and CDR2 sequences are MNHEY and SVGAGI. V shed 6 bases and J 6 bases; nucleotides not matched to a gene: 6. The CDR3 has 15 residues. The CDR3 here is CASRPGQGASNEQFF. CDR3 sequence (DNA): TGTGCCAGCAGGCCGGGACAGGGGGCCTCCAATGAGCAGTTCTTC.

This sequence joins TRBV7-2 and TRBJ2-7; no reliable D call. The germline gives CDR1 SGHTA, CDR2 FQGNSA. The CDR3 has 14 residues. V was pared by 5 bases and J by 4 bases, with 15 bases between. As DNA, the CDR3 is TGTGCCAGCAGCCCTGACATCGTAATTTACGAGCAGTACTTC. It is translated as CASSPDIVIYEQYF.

This sequence joins TRBV12-5 and TRBJ1-2; no definite D call. Germline CDR1 is LGHNT and CDR2 is FRNRAP. The CDR3 extends over 14 amino acids. Trimming pared 0 bases from V and 8 bases from J, leaving 13 bases between. CDR3 DNA sequence: TGTGCTAGTGGTTTGGTACCCCGGGAGGGAGGCTACACCTTC. The encoded protein is CASGLVPREGGYTF.

The chain recombines TRBV6-1 with TRBJ1-6; D possibly corresponds to TRBD1 (6 bases). Trimming removed 4 bases at V and 6 bases at J, with 22 bases between. Germline CDR1 and CDR2: MNHNS and SASEGT. This CDR3 is 18 amino acids long. In nucleotides, the CDR3 is TGTGCCAGCAGTGGCTATTCAGGCCGGGGGGGCCTTAATTCACCCCTCCACTTT. Translated, it gives CASSGYSGRGGLNSPLHF.

The chain combines TRBV6-5 with TRBJ1-2, with D unclear. This CDR3 comprises 12 residues. Looked up from germline, CDR1 is MNHEY and CDR2 is SVGAGI. The V and J ends lost 3 bases and 1 base respectively, with 3 bases between them. DNA for the CDR3: TGTGCCAGCAGTTATCGTAACTATGGCTACACCTTC. This codes for CASSYRNYGYTF.

The chain joins TRBV10-3 to TRBJ1-5; 9 bases are a match to TRBD1. CDR1 is ENHRY and CDR2 is SYGVKD in the germline V gene. V lost 3 bases to trimming and J lost 1 base; unmatched junction nucleotides: 4. The CDR3 sequence is 16 residues long. The CDR3 DNA follows: TGTGCCATCAGTGATTCGGACAGGGGAAGCAATCAGCCCCAGCATTTT. This gives the protein CAISDSDRGSNQPQHF.

J is TRBJ2-7 and V is TRBV5-1; TRBD2 aligns across 9 bases. Germline CDR1 and CDR2: SGHRS and YFSETQ. The CDR3 runs to 16 residues. Trimming at V came to 1 base and at J to 0 bases, leaving 5 bases not matched to a gene. The CDR3 bases are TGCGCCAGCAGCTTGTCGTCTAGCGGGACCTCCTACGAGCAGTACTTC. Translated, it gives CASSLSSSGTSYEQYF.

The V and J genes are TRBV11-3 and TRBJ2-3; TRBD2 might be the D (6 bases). V dropped 4 bases and J dropped 2 bases, with 10 bases sitting between them. Looked up from germline, CDR1 is SGHNT and CDR2 is YENEEA. The CDR3 spans 14 residues. CDR3 DNA: TGTGCCAGCAGCTCGGTAGCGGTCACAGATACGCAGTATTTT. Translating it yields CASSSVAVTDTQYF.

V is TRBV5-1 and J is TRBJ2-7, with 7 bases matching TRBD2. V dropped 3 bases and J dropped 5; count of bases not matched to a gene: 5. This CDR3 is built from 13 residues. Per germline, CDR1 SGHRS and CDR2 YFSETQ. The CDR3 region has the DNA TGCGCCAGCAGCTCTACTAGCGCCCACGAGCAGTACTTC. This codes for CASSSTSAHEQYF.

This chain uses TRBV10-1 with TRBJ2-7, with TRBD2 matching 11 bases. With 3 bases clipped from V and 2 bases from J, the junction kept 6 bases outside the gene matches. The V gene's germline CDR1 is WNHNN and CDR2 SYGVQD (reference sequence). The length of the CDR3 is 16 residues. CDR3 region: CASSELAGATAYEQYF. The CDR3 DNA follows: TGCGCCAGCAGTGAACTAGCGGGAGCCACAGCCTACGAGCAGTACTTC.

Regarding this clone: One end of the junction varies from germline; a read error may be responsible. The J gene is TRBJ2-7, the V gene TRBV30, with TRBD1 identical over 7 bases. Germline V gives CDR1 GTSNPN, CDR2 SVGIG (reference sequence). This CDR3 contains 15 residues. The CDR3 sequence: CAGSADRAISYEQYF. The CDR3 DNA follows: TGTGCCGGGAGTGCTGACAGGGCGATCTCCTACGAGCAGTACTTC.